These 13 T cell receptor beta chains were sequenced from one sample in a study of CD8+CD57+ T cells in acquired aplastic anemia. The template for TCR beta VDJ and CDR3 sequence profiling was genomic DNA. MiXCR, run by TCRdb on the reads, gives a single entry per CDR3 protein. This table holds tens of thousands of distinct CDR3 sequences, 54% found once. Sample: sorted CD4+, CD8+, or CD8+CD57+ T cells (not recorded which) from PBMCs. These TCRs come from a human donor in good health, serving as a control.

In DNA, the CDR3 is TGTGCCACCAGCAGAGAGCTTATAGATACGCAGTATTTT. It yields the protein CATSRELIDTQYF. This sequence joins TRBV15 and TRBJ2-3; no clear D gene. The germline V and J ends were trimmed by 0 bases and 5 bases, with 6 bases remaining between them. In germline, CDR1 is LNHNV, CDR2 YYDKDF (reference sequence). The CDR3 is 13 amino acids.

J is TRBJ2-1 and V is TRBV24-1; TRBD2 aligns across 9 bases. The CDR3 is 15 amino acids. In germline, CDR1 is KGHDR, CDR2 SFDVKD. Trimming at V came to 4 bases and at J to 4 bases, leaving 4 bases not matched to a gene. In DNA, the CDR3 is TGTGCCACCAGTGAGGGGACTAGCACTTACAATGAGCAGTTCTTC. This encodes CATSEGTSTYNEQFF.

There are a few counts of this clonotype. The chain combines TRBV2 with TRBJ2-1; TRBD2 aligns across 11 bases. V lost 8 bases to trimming and J lost 4 bases; unmatched junction nucleotides: 7. The CDR3 has 15 amino acids. Germline V gene data show CDR1 as SNHLY and CDR2 as FYNNEI. The CDR3, as DNA: TGTGCCAGCCCTCGGGCTAGCGGGAGGTACAATGAGCAGTTCTTC. Translated: CASPRASGRYNEQFF.

This chain connects TRBV29-1 to TRBJ2-3; TRBD2 is a possible D gene (5 bases). CDR1 and CDR2 from the germline V gene are SQVTM and ANQGSEA. The CDR3 is 13 residues long. V gave up 4 bases and J gave up 2 bases, with 10 bases separating them. CDR3 nucleotides: TGCAGCGTTGGATACGGGGTCACAGATACGCAGTATTTT. As protein: CSVGYGVTDTQYF.

In this sample, this clonotype turned up once. The chain combines TRBV25-1 with TRBJ2-3; no clear D gene. The germline V gene has CDR1 MGHDK and CDR2 SYGVNS. The CDR3 spans 14 residues. Trimming removed 3 bases from V and 1 base from J, with 8 bases in between. In nucleotides, the CDR3 is TGTGCCAGCAGTGATCAGAGAGGCACAGATACGCAGTATTTT. It is translated as CASSDQRGTDTQYF.

The sample holds many counts of this clonotype. CDR3: CASSLGPGQGFTGNTIYF. CDR3 nucleotide sequence: TGCGCCAGCAGCTTGGGTCCGGGACAGGGATTCACTGGAAACACCATATATTTT. The chain carries TRBV5-1 and TRBJ1-3; 9 bases match TRBD1. Germline CDR1 is SGHRS and CDR2 is YFSETQ. This CDR3 has 18 residues. With 0 bases clipped from V and 2 bases from J, the junction kept 9 bases outside the gene matches.

Ten or more counts support this clonotype. The rearrangement joins TRBV4-1 to TRBJ2-7; D is perhaps TRBD1 (5 bases). The CDR3 has 15 residues. CDR1 is MGHRA and CDR2 is YSYEKL in the germline V gene. Trimming shortened V by 0 bases and J by 3 bases, and 12 bases separated the two germline ends. CDR3 DNA sequence: TGCGCCAGCAGCCAAGAGGACATTGGGAACTACGAGCAGTACTTC. Translated: CASSQEDIGNYEQYF.

This clonotype has a single count. V and J are TRBV7-9 and TRBJ2-5, with 12 bases aligning to TRBD2. Losses at the gene ends were 5 bases for V and 2 bases for J; bases not matched to a gene: 6. This CDR3 has 16 residues. Looked up from germline, CDR1 is SEHNR and CDR2 is FQNEAQ (reference sequence). CDR3 protein: CASSQTSGRSQETQYF. In nucleotides, the CDR3 is TGTGCCAGCAGCCAAACTAGCGGGAGGTCACAAGAGACCCAGTACTTC. Together with reference TRBV7-9 and TRBJ2-5, the CDR3 gives the full variable domain: DTGVSQNPRHKITKRGQNVTFRCDPISEHNRLYWYRQTLGQGPEFLTYFQNEAQLEKSRLLSDRFSAERPKGSFSTLEIQRTEQGDSAMYLCASSQTSGRSQETQYFGPGTRLLVL.

The chain carries TRBV5-5 and TRBJ1-2, with TRBD1 identical over 9 bases. CDR3 length: 13 amino acids. The V and J ends lost 5 bases and 7 bases, in that order; junction bases with no gene match: 6. Germline CDR1 SGHKS, CDR2 YYEKEE (reference sequence). CDR3 nucleotide sequence: TGTGCCAGCAGTCGGACAGGGGTGGGTGGCTACACCTTC. This encodes CASSRTGVGGYTF.

This chain joins TRBV7-6 and TRBJ2-1; D unresolved. The V end was cut by 5 bases, the J end by 10 bases, with 12 bases between. The CDR3 covers 12 residues. Germline V gene data show CDR1 as SGHVS and CDR2 as FNYEAQ. CDR3 loop: CASSPSSPEQFF. CDR3 bases: TGTGCCAGCAGCCCCTCATCCCCCGAGCAGTTCTTC. Variable domain in full (rest from reference TRBV7-6 and TRBJ2-1): GAGVSQSPRYKVTKRGQDVALRCDPISGHVSLYWYRQALGQGPEFLTYFNYEAQQDKSGLPNDRFSAERPEGSISTLTIQRTEQRDSAMYRCASSPSSPEQFFGPGTRLTVL.

This clonotype has a count of ten or more. The chain couples TRBV19 to TRBJ2-5; 8 bases are shared with TRBD2. This CDR3 has 22 residues. Germline V lookup: CDR1 LNHDA, CDR2 SQIVND (reference sequence). V dropped 0 bases and J dropped 5; count of bases not matched to a gene: 26. Written as DNA, the CDR3 is TGTGCCAGTAGTATAGAACCCGTGGGCGCGGGGGGCCTTTACTCGGCTAAGGAGACCCAGTACTTC. Translation: CASSIEPVGAGGLYSAKETQYF.

This clonotype has ten or more counts. V is TRBV7-9 and J is TRBJ1-2, with 8 bases matching TRBD1. The V gene's germline CDR1 is SEHNR and CDR2 FQNEAQ (reference sequence). J was trimmed by 6 bases and V by 1 base; bases with no gene match: 4. This CDR3 has 14 amino acids. CDR3 bases: TGTGCCAGCAGCTTAGGGGCAGGGGGCAATGGCTACACCTTC. Amino acid sequence: CASSLGAGGNGYTF. Full variable domain (rest looked up from reference TRBV7-9 and TRBJ1-2): DTGVSQNPRHKITKRGQNVTFRCDPISEHNRLYWYRQTLGQGPEFLTYFQNEAQLEKSRLLSDRFSAERPKGSFSTLEIQRTEQGDSAMYLCASSLGAGGNGYTFGSGTRLTVV.

This clonotype has only a few counts. Relative to the germline gene, one junction end is altered; a read error may explain this. The chain employs TRBV11-2 and TRBJ2-2; TRBD1 matches 9 bases. The CDR3 totals 18 residues. Germline V gene data show CDR1 as SGHAT and CDR2 as FQNNGV. CDR3: CASSLVLQGATNTGELSF. The CDR3 DNA sequence: TGTGCCAGCAGCTTAGTTTTACAGGGGGCTACGAACACCGGGGAGCTGTCTTTT.